These T cell receptor beta chains were read from a single sample in a study of blood T cell repertoires in COVID-19. Using immunoSEQ multiplex PCR, the repertoire was profiled, and TCRdb retains in-frame clones only, with some absent. Among about 220,000 clones listed, about 88% were seen once. The specimen was PBMCs or T cells enriched from blood (not recorded which). Receptor source: a woman between 25 and 40 years old who had recovered from COVID-19. CDR3s include the opening cysteine and the closing phenylalanine or tryptophan. Fields, in order: D gene, J gene, V gene, clone size, CDR3 protein, CDR3 DNA. The D gene is left open where the match is weak. Expanded clones get a size class; other rows say once, few or many, or leave the size out.

- TRBJ2-5 TRBV21-1 - CASSARDGRETQYF TGTGCCAGCAGCGCCCGGGACGGGAGAGAGACCCAGTACTTC
TRBD1 TRBJ1-2 TRBV15 - CATSRVPGTGGGYTF TGTGCCACCAGCAGAGTACCCGGGACAGGGGGGGGCTACACCTTC
TRBD1 TRBJ1-3 TRBV29-1 - CSERDSLTGNTIYF TGCAGCGAAAGGGACAGCCTGACTGGAAACACCATATATTTT
TRBD2 TRBJ2-5 TRBV9 - CASSPSGGYQETQYF TGTGCCAGCAGCCCCTCCGGGGGGTACCAAGAGACCCAGTACTTC
- TRBJ1-2 TRBV6-5 - CASSSAAPSNYGYTF TGTGCCAGCAGTTCCGCGGCCCCGTCTAACTATGGCTACACCTTC
TRBD1 TRBJ2-1 TRBV6-5 - CASSYGPGGNNEQFF TGTGCCAGCAGTTACGGCCCAGGGGGAAACAATGAGCAGTTCTTC
TRBD1 TRBJ2-7 TRBV2 once CASRADRGGEQYF TGTGCCAGCAGAGCTGACAGGGGTGGGGAGCAGTACTTC
- TRBJ1-1 TRBV5-3 - CAPNTAMGLGDTEAFF TGTGCGCCAAACACAGCAATGGGACTGGGCGACACTGAAGCTTTCTTT
TRBD1 TRBJ2-1 TRBV15 - CATSRGRDSNEQFF TGTGCCACCAGCAGAGGTAGGGACAGCAATGAGCAGTTCTTC
TRBD1 TRBJ2-7 TRBV5-1 - CASSLAISGQNYEQYF TGCGCCAGCAGCTTGGCCATCTCGGGACAGAACTACGAGCAGTACTTC
TRBD2 TRBJ2-7 TRBV4-3 - CASSHSTSSGSEQYF TGCGCCAGCAGCCATTCGACTAGCTCTGGCAGCGAGCAGTACTTC
- TRBJ1-2 TRBV6-5 - CASSFGRLLANYGYTF TGTGCCAGCAGTTTTGGGAGGCTCCTAGCTAACTATGGCTACACCTTC
- TRBJ1-2 TRBV4-2 few CASSQLEQMENYGYTF TGTGCCAGCAGCCAGCTAGAACAAATGGAAAACTATGGCTACACCTTC
TRBD1 TRBJ2-7 TRBV11-1 - CASSLQGALYEQYF TGTGCCAGCAGCTTGCAGGGGGCCCTCTACGAGCAGTACTTC
- TRBJ1-1 TRBV23-1 many CASSQGGAEPMNTEAFF TGCGCCAGCAGTCAAGGGGGGGCGGAGCCCATGAACACTGAAGCTTTCTTT
TRBD1 TRBJ1-4 TRBV9 - CASSYSGTDDEKLFF TGTGCCAGCAGTTATTCCGGGACAGACGACGAAAAACTGTTTTTT
TRBD2 TRBJ2-5 TRBV9 - CASGEGETQYF TGTGCCAGCGGGGAGGGGGAGACCCAGTACTTC
TRBD1 TRBJ2-2 TRBV24-1 - CATQGYTGELFF TGTGCCACACAGGGGTACACCGGGGAGCTGTTTTTT
TRBD1 TRBJ2-3 TRBV29-1 - CSVERGPRTDTQYF TGCAGCGTTGAAAGGGGGCCGCGCACAGATACGCAGTATTTT
- TRBJ2-2 TRBV4-3 - CASSQESWHANTGELFF TGCGCCAGCAGCCAAGAATCGTGGCACGCGAACACCGGGGAGCTGTTTTTT
- TRBJ2-1 TRBV10-1 once CASLLRDVNREQFF TGCGCCAGCCTTTTGCGGGACGTCAACCGGGAGCAGTTCTTC
TRBD2 TRBJ2-3 TRBV27 - CASRKPSGADTDTQYF TGTGCCAGCAGAAAGCCTAGCGGGGCGGACACAGATACGCAGTATTTT
TRBD2 TRBJ2-1 TRBV27 - CASRELAGVYNEQFF TGTGCCAGCAGGGAGCTAGCGGGGGTTTACAATGAGCAGTTCTTC
TRBD1 TRBJ1-6 TRBV19 once CASSPGQGHSPLHF TGTGCCAGTAGCCCGGGACAGGGGCATTCACCCCTCCACTTT
TRBD1 TRBJ1-6 TRBV5-1 few CASSLEWGQQNSPLHF TGCGCCAGCAGCTTGGAATGGGGACAGCAAAATTCACCCCTCCACTTT
TRBD1 TRBJ1-2 TRBV6-5 - CASRPDRANYGYTF TGTGCCAGCAGGCCGGACAGGGCTAACTATGGCTACACCTTC
- TRBJ1-4 TRBV5-1 - CASSPATQNEKLFF TGCGCCAGCAGCCCTGCCACACAAAATGAAAAACTGTTTTTT
- TRBJ2-1 TRBV29-1 - CSVDGGRSYNEQFF TGCAGCGTTGATGGGGGGAGGTCTTACAATGAGCAGTTCTTC
- TRBJ1-1 TRBV7-9 - CASSQGFEALMNTEAFF TGTGCCAGCAGCCAGGGTTTTGAGGCCCTCATGAACACTGAAGCTTTCTTT
- TRBJ1-1 TRBV5-4 - CASSQIGRGDWGNTEAFF TGTGCCAGCAGCCAGATTGGGAGAGGGGACTGGGGAAACACTGAAGCTTTCTTT
TRBD1 TRBJ1-1 TRBV5-4 - CASRLTGDTEAFF TGTGCCAGCAGATTGACAGGGGACACTGAAGCTTTCTTT
- TRBJ2-7 TRBV4-1 - CASSQSGHGFGYEQYF TGCGCCAGCAGCCAATCGGGACATGGGTTTGGGTACGAGCAGTACTTC